This is a list of T cell receptor beta chains from one sample in a study of T cell clusters in autoimmune cytopenias. TCRdb reworked the multiplex PCR reads into one entry per CDR3 protein, no DNA. This specimen shows 9,000 to 13,000 distinct CDR3 sequences; the ten leading clones hold less than 5.5%. These data were also reused for a study on T cell repertoires in aging, cancer and after chemotherapy.

The material sequenced was peripheral blood. Every receptor here comes from a human donor in good health. Each CDR3 is given with its conserved first and last residue. Rows give clone size only sometimes, using once, few, many, or a class for an expanded clone.

TRBJ1-5 | TRBV7-2 | NA | CASSLIGRGLANQPQHF
TRBJ2-3 | TRBV20-1 | NA | CSAQTGGESGDTQYF
TRBJ2-3 | TRBV20-1 | NA | CSARDYKTDTQYF
TRBJ2-3 | TRBV12-3/TRBV12-4 | medium-sized | CASRQRGLGTDTQYF
TRBJ2-7 | TRBV7-2 | NA | CASSFPMGGFHEQYF
TRBJ2-3 | TRBV20-1 | medium-sized | CSARLADTQYF
TRBJ1-5 | TRBV19 | NA | CASSIDGRGAGVEGQPQHF
TRBJ2-1 | TRBV6-5 | NA | CASSAVAGGLGNEQFF
TRBJ2-7 | TRBV7-9 | NA | CASSLAGGTLYEQYF
TRBJ2-5 | TRBV20-1 | NA | CSATRGLRGGRPETQYF
TRBJ2-3 | TRBV7-6 | medium-sized | CASSPTVGADTQYF
TRBJ2-1 | TRBV7-9 | NA | CASSSPDRDNEQFF
TRBJ1-1 | TRBV12-3/TRBV12-4 | NA | CATLDRAKSEAFF
TRBJ2-1 | TRBV14 | NA | CASSQVDSPYNEQFF
TRBJ1-4 | TRBV6-5 | NA | CASSSDRGFLGSEKLFF
TRBJ2-3 | TRBV20-1 | NA | CSATPGGGGVDTQYF
TRBJ1-6 | TRBV15 | NA | CATSRNGRVNSPLHF
TRBJ2-7 | TRBV7-2 | NA | CASSKKGRLYEQYF
TRBJ2-1 | TRBV28 | NA | CASSFSLNEQFF
TRBJ2-3 | TRBV7-2 | NA | CASSPGQGSDTQYF
TRBJ1-1 | TRBV7-9 | NA | CASSLQGGNTEAFF
TRBJ2-7 | TRBV7-2 | medium-sized | CASSLSGPYEQYF
TRBJ2-5 | TRBV11-3 | NA | CASSLGQGEGETQYF
TRBJ1-5 | TRBV6-1 | NA | CASSEDLGSGQPQHF
TRBJ1-2 | TRBV14 | NA | CASSQAILGGNITLRINYGYTF
TRBJ1-5 | TRBV28 | NA | CASSSPATQPHQPQHF
TRBJ2-3 | TRBV18 | NA | CASSPVRTDTQYF
TRBJ1-4 | TRBV29-1 | medium-sized | CSVGTDNEKLFF
TRBJ1-1 | TRBV30 | medium-sized | CAWSVPGRPTEAFF
TRBJ1-6 | TRBV4-3 | NA | CASSQRQGVKNSPLHF
TRBJ2-7 | TRBV10-3 | NA | CAIRKQADSYEQYF
TRBJ1-1 | TRBV5-4 | NA | CASSLGPDRGGTEAFF
TRBJ2-5 | TRBV6-1 | NA | CASIFTGGETQYF
TRBJ2-7 | TRBV20-1 | NA | CSVTQGLKPYEQYF
TRBJ1-4 | TRBV5-1 | NA | CASTQGQGNEKLFF
TRBJ2-4 | TRBV11-2 | NA | CASSQVQVAKNIQYF
TRBJ2-1 | TRBV7-2 | medium-sized | CASSSTSVGSYNEQFF